These T cell receptor beta chains were read from a single sample in a study of radiation and T cells in renal cell carcinoma. TCRdb's table, derived via immunoSEQ multiplex PCR, lists solely in-frame clones and lacks some. The data contain roughly 150,000 clones, about 91% of them singletons. This sample comprised blood, obtained from a patient whose treatment included radiotherapy and nephrectomy. The receptors here all came from a woman between 50 and 59 years old with renal cell carcinoma. Both conserved end residues are part of each CDR3. Fields, in order: D gene, J gene, V gene, clone size, CDR3 DNA, CDR3 protein. D genes are given only for firm matches. Clone size, where shown, is once, few, many, or a class for clones that have expanded.

D gene: .; J gene: TRBJ2-5; V gene: TRBV4-1; clone size: .; CDR3 DNA: TGCGCCAGCAGCCAAGATCTGGGACCCGTGCAGACCCAGTACTTC; CDR3 protein: CASSQDLGPVQTQYF
D gene: .; J gene: TRBJ2-7; V gene: TRBV27; clone size: .; CDR3 DNA: TGTGCCAGCCCCTTAGGGTACCGGGCCGCAACCTACGAGCAGTACTTC; CDR3 protein: CASPLGYRAATYEQYF
D gene: .; J gene: TRBJ2-1; V gene: TRBV14; clone size: .; CDR3 DNA: TGTGCCAGCAGCCACCTTCACAATGAGCAGTTCTTC; CDR3 protein: CASSHLHNEQFF
D gene: .; J gene: TRBJ1-6; V gene: TRBV19; clone size: .; CDR3 DNA: TGTGCCAGTAGTATAGGGGCTGATTCACCCCTCCACTTT; CDR3 protein: CASSIGADSPLHF
D gene: .; J gene: TRBJ2-3; V gene: TRBV11-2; clone size: .; CDR3 DNA: TGTGCCAGCAGCACCGCGGGGGATACGCAGTATTTT; CDR3 protein: CASSTAGDTQYF
D gene: TRBD2; J gene: TRBJ2-5; V gene: TRBV10-3; clone size: .; CDR3 DNA: TGTGCCACCCAGACTAGCCCCCAAGAGACCCAGTACTTC; CDR3 protein: CATQTSPQETQYF
D gene: TRBD1; J gene: TRBJ2-5; V gene: TRBV19; clone size: .; CDR3 DNA: TGTGCCAGTAGGGACAGGGGGACGCGAGAGACCCAGTACTTC; CDR3 protein: CASRDRGTRETQYF
D gene: .; J gene: TRBJ2-7; V gene: TRBV7-2; clone size: .; CDR3 DNA: TGTGCCAGCAGCCTTCATGCCTACGAGCAGTACTTC; CDR3 protein: CASSLHAYEQYF
D gene: .; J gene: TRBJ2-7; V gene: TRBV7-8; clone size: .; CDR3 DNA: TGTGCCAGCAGCCCCCACGACTACGAGCAGTACTTC; CDR3 protein: CASSPHDYEQYF
D gene: .; J gene: TRBJ1-5; V gene: TRBV19; clone size: few; CDR3 DNA: TGTGCCAGTAGTATGTACGGAAATCAGCCCCAGCATTTT; CDR3 protein: CASSMYGNQPQHF
D gene: .; J gene: TRBJ2-7; V gene: TRBV7-9; clone size: .; CDR3 DNA: TGTGCCAGCAGCTCCAAGACTAGTGTCAACGAGCAGTACTTC; CDR3 protein: CASSSKTSVNEQYF
D gene: .; J gene: TRBJ1-5; V gene: TRBV4-2; clone size: .; CDR3 DNA: TGTGCCAGCAGCCAAGATTTGAATAGCAATCAGCCCCAGCATTTT; CDR3 protein: CASSQDLNSNQPQHF
D gene: .; J gene: TRBJ1-2; V gene: TRBV6-5; clone size: .; CDR3 DNA: TGTGCCAGCAGAGTCCTCCAGGGAGTAAACTATGGCTACACCTTC; CDR3 protein: CASRVLQGVNYGYTF
D gene: TRBD2; J gene: TRBJ2-3; V gene: TRBV5-1; clone size: .; CDR3 DNA: TGCGCCAGCAGCTTGGTGGCTAGCGGGGTAGATACGCAGTATTTT; CDR3 protein: CASSLVASGVDTQYF
D gene: .; J gene: TRBJ2-7; V gene: TRBV5-1; clone size: .; CDR3 DNA: TGCGCCAGCAGCTTGGATGCGGGGAGCACCTACGAGCAGTACTTC; CDR3 protein: CASSLDAGSTYEQYF
D gene: TRBD1; J gene: TRBJ2-3; V gene: TRBV11-3; clone size: .; CDR3 DNA: TGTGCCAGCAGCCCAGGACAGGCCACAGATACGCAGTATTTT; CDR3 protein: CASSPGQATDTQYF
D gene: .; J gene: TRBJ1-5; V gene: TRBV6-6; clone size: .; CDR3 DNA: TGTGCCAGCAATACAGAGTATAGCAATCAGCCCCAGCATTTT; CDR3 protein: CASNTEYSNQPQHF
D gene: .; J gene: TRBJ2-5; V gene: TRBV7-8; clone size: .; CDR3 DNA: TGTGCCAGCAGCTTAGTACGCAGGGGCCGAGGGGAGACCCAGTACTTC; CDR3 protein: CASSLVRRGRGETQYF
D gene: .; J gene: TRBJ2-7; V gene: TRBV7-2; clone size: .; CDR3 DNA: TGTGCCAGCAGCTTAGACAGTGTGGTGTACGAGCAGTACTTC; CDR3 protein: CASSLDSVVYEQYF
D gene: .; J gene: TRBJ2-3; V gene: TRBV9; clone size: .; CDR3 DNA: TGTGCCAGCAGCGTATGGGGCGGGGACAGCACAGATACGCAGTATTTT; CDR3 protein: CASSVWGGDSTDTQYF
D gene: .; J gene: TRBJ1-1; V gene: TRBV14; clone size: .; CDR3 DNA: TGTGCCAGCAGCGAACAGGGATACACTGAAGCTTTCTTT; CDR3 protein: CASSEQGYTEAFF